In its sample, the clone carrying this T cell receptor beta chain was seen once. Using immunoSEQ multiplex PCR, the repertoire was profiled, and TCRdb retains in-frame clones only, with some absent. Of 9,900 or so clones in the sample, approximately 91% were seen once. The V gene's germline CDR1 is LNHNV and CDR2 YYDKDF (reference sequence). With V trimmed by 3 bases and J by 0 bases, 4 bases remained unmatched. This CDR3 spans 15 amino acids. The record originates from a study of tumor T cells in aggressive B-cell lymphoma. This sequence joins TRBV15 and TRBJ1-2; 7 bases align to TRBD1. Sequenced material: tumor tissue. The receptor's source is an adult with diffuse large B cell lymphoma. CDR3 nucleotide sequence: TGTGCCACCAGCAGGGCTGGGACAGCTAACTATGGCTACACCTTC. Its translation: CATSRAGTANYGYTF.